In its sample, the clone carrying this TCR beta chain was seen once. The data stem from a study of technical replicates of blood from four donors. Libraries were prepared by immunoSEQ multiplex PCR; TCRdb keeps only in-frame clonotypes and omits some of them. The repertoire consists of approximately 29,000 clones, with over 85% occurring once and the leading ten covering around 4.1%. V lost 2 bases and J lost 6, with 8 bases in between. CDR3 size: 13 residues. Per the germline V gene, CDR1 is SNHLY and CDR2 is FYNNEI. Sequencing used PBMCs. The chain carries TRBV2 and TRBJ2-1; no clear D. This receptor was identified in a human donor in good health. Some clones in this sample may be carry-over from other donors' samples. CDR3 coding DNA: TGTGCCAGCAGTGAATGGCTTATCAATGAGCAGTTCTTC. Its protein product is CASSEWLINEQFF.